Shown below are 23 T cell receptor beta chains from a single sample sequenced in a study of T cell changes during pregnancy in multiple sclerosis. Generated by immunoSEQ multiplex PCR, the TCRdb table keeps only in-frame clones and is missing some. Altogether about 79,000 clones are present, approximately 90% being singletons, with the ten largest covering roughly 0.44%. The specimen was CD4+ T cells from peripheral blood mononuclear cells, collected in the second trimester of pregnancy. The source of these receptors is a female donor with multiple sclerosis, enrolled in a pregnancy study.

The chain carries TRBV7-3 and TRBJ2-5, with TRBD2 identical over 11 bases. This CDR3 region has 16 residues. The germline CDR1 and CDR2 sequences are SGHTA and FQGTGA. J gave up 5 bases and V 0 bases, and 5 bases lay outside the gene matches. The CDR3 loop reads CASSLTSGGALETQYF. CDR3 sequence (DNA): TGTGCCAGCAGCTTAACTAGCGGGGGGGCTTTGGAGACCCAGTACTTC.

The CDR3 sequence is CASSLKMSGGGADTQYF. The CDR3 DNA reads as TGTGCCAGCAGCTTAAAGATGAGCGGGGGGGGTGCAGATACGCAGTATTTT. The chain has TRBV7-9 and TRBJ2-3; TRBD2 matches 10 bases. Germline assignment: CDR1 SEHNR and CDR2 FQNEAQ (reference sequence). J lost 4 bases, V lost 2 bases, and 9 bases had no gene match. The CDR3 is made up of 17 amino acids.

The chain uses TRBV6-6 and TRBJ1-1, with D perhaps matching TRBD1 (5 bases). Germline V gene lookup returns CDR1 MNHNY and CDR2 SVGAGI (reference sequence). CDR3 length equals 15 residues. The germline V and J ends were trimmed by 0 bases and 10 bases, with 18 bases remaining between them. In DNA, the CDR3 is TGTGCCAGCAGTTACTCTCAGGGAGGGTCGGAGGCAGCTTTCTTT. It yields the protein CASSYSQGGSEAAFF.

V gene TRBV7-9 combines with J gene TRBJ2-3, with 8 positions matching TRBD2. Germline CDR1 SEHNR, CDR2 FQNEAQ (reference sequence). The J segment lost 7 bases and the V segment lost 7 bases, leaving 13 bases of the junction unmatched. This CDR3 contains 15 residues. The CDR3 is CASTSASGRVHTQYF. The CDR3 DNA reads TGTGCCAGCACCTCGGCCAGCGGGAGAGTGCATACGCAGTATTTT. Using reference TRBV7-9 and TRBJ2-3 for the parts outside the CDR3, the full variable domain is DTGVSQNPRHKITKRGQNVTFRCDPISEHNRLYWYRQTLGQGPEFLTYFQNEAQLEKSRLLSDRFSAERPKGSFSTLEIQRTEQGDSAMYLCASTSASGRVHTQYFGPGTRLTVL.

The chain couples TRBV28 to TRBJ2-1; maybe TRBD2 (6 bases). The CDR3 runs to 13 residues. V shed 3 bases and J shed 10 bases, with 13 bases lying between them. From germline, CDR1 is MDHEN and CDR2 SYDVKM. Written as DNA, the CDR3 is TGTGCCAGCAGTTTCGTAGCGGCAGACGAGCAGTTCTTC. It yields the protein CASSFVAADEQFF.

The V call is TRBV2, the J call TRBJ1-1; 10 bases align to TRBD1. The germline V gene has CDR1 SNHLY and CDR2 FYNNEI. The V segment lost 7 bases and the J segment 4 bases; nucleotides outside the gene matches: 9. CDR3 length: 15 amino acids. CDR3: CASTLTGGVGTEAFF. In DNA form, the CDR3 reads TGTGCCAGCACCTTGACAGGGGGCGTTGGCACTGAAGCTTTCTTT.

The rearrangement links TRBV6-1 to TRBJ2-2, with 7 bases identical to TRBD1. Germline trimming cut 0 bases from V and 6 bases from J; bases unmatched to any gene: 7. Germline assignment: CDR1 MNHNS and CDR2 SASEGT. The CDR3 totals 16 residues. The CDR3 DNA sequence: TGTGCCAGCAGTGAAGCGCGGGTGCAGGGGGCCGGGGAGCTGTTTTTT. It yields the protein CASSEARVQGAGELFF.

The chain employs TRBV6-5 and TRBJ2-7; TRBD2 aligns across 7 bases. J gave up 0 bases and V 0 bases, and 5 bases lay outside the gene matches. CDR3 length: 16 amino acids. Germline lookup yields CDR1 MNHEY and CDR2 SVGAGI. The CDR3 coding sequence is TGTGCCAGCAGTTACTCCCTAGCGGCAAGCTCCTACGAGCAGTACTTC. It encodes CASSYSLAASSYEQYF.

The gene calls are TRBV10-2 and TRBJ1-2; a possible D gene is TRBD1 (6 bases). V was cut by 0 bases and J by 7 bases, with 9 bases left in between. Germline CDR1 and CDR2: WSHSY and SAAADI. CDR3 size: 13 residues. The CDR3 here is CASSESTGFGYTF. The CDR3 nucleotides read TGCGCCAGCAGTGAGTCGACAGGTTTTGGCTACACCTTC.

This chain joins TRBV7-9 and TRBJ1-1; D not certain. Trimming cost V 4 bases and J 7 bases, with 16 bases left between them. The CDR3 has 14 residues. From germline, CDR1 is SEHNR and CDR2 FQNEAQ (reference sequence). In DNA, the CDR3 is TGTGCCAGCAGCTCTGGCAGTCGCAATCATGAAGCTTTCTTT. Protein product: CASSSGSRNHEAFF. Full variable domain (remainder filled in from reference TRBV7-9 and TRBJ1-1): DTGVSQNPRHKITKRGQNVTFRCDPISEHNRLYWYRQTLGQGPEFLTYFQNEAQLEKSRLLSDRFSAERPKGSFSTLEIQRTEQGDSAMYLCASSSGSRNHEAFFGQGTRLTVV.

This chain connects TRBV9 to TRBJ1-1; D call uncertain. V gave up 4 bases and J gave up 4 bases, with 17 bases separating them. The CDR3 spans 15 residues. The germline CDR1 and CDR2 sequences are SGDLS and YYNGEE. This chain's CDR3 is CASSPWQDAGTEAFF. CDR3 nucleotide sequence: TGTGCCAGCAGCCCCTGGCAGGACGCGGGCACTGAAGCTTTCTTT.

The chain recombines TRBV11-2 with TRBJ2-1, with D uncertain. V was trimmed by 5 bases and J by 4 bases, leaving 3 bases between them. Germline values: CDR1 SGHAT, CDR2 FQNNGV. The CDR3 consists of 11 residues. CDR3 sequence (DNA): TGTGCCAGCAGCCCATACAATGAGCAGTTCTTC. It encodes CASSPYNEQFF. The variable domain in full, completed from reference TRBV11-2 and TRBJ2-1, reads EAGVAQSPRYKIIEKRQSVAFWCNPISGHATLYWYQQILGQGPKLLIQFQNNGVVDDSQLPKDRFSAERLKGVDSTLKIQPAKLEDSAVYLCASSPYNEQFFGPGTRLTVL.

V and J are TRBV6-5 and TRBJ1-5; weak D call: TRBD1 (5 bases). Germline V gene lookup returns CDR1 MNHEY and CDR2 SVGAGI. There are 15 residues in the CDR3. V lost 3 bases to trimming and J lost 0 bases, with 9 bases between them. Written as DNA, the CDR3 is TGTGCCAGCAGTTATGACAGAGATAGCAATCAGCCCCAGCATTTT. Protein sequence: CASSYDRDSNQPQHF.

The genes are TRBV10-3 and TRBJ2-7; 9 bases align to TRBD1. Germline CDR1 reads ENHRY; CDR2 reads SYGVKD. The CDR3 length is 13 residues. The V gene end was trimmed by 9 bases and the J gene end by 3 bases; junction bases not matched to a gene: 6. The CDR3 nucleotides are TGTGCCATACAGGGGGGACAGGGCTACGAGCAGTACTTC. This translates into CAIQGGQGYEQYF.

V gene TRBV5-4 combines with J gene TRBJ2-6, with TRBD2 identical over 7 bases. The CDR3 extends over 15 amino acids. The germline V gene has CDR1 SGHNT and CDR2 YYREEE (reference sequence). Unmatched junction bases numbered 8, after V lost 9 bases and J lost 2 bases. As DNA, the CDR3 is TGTGCCACCCACCGCGGGAGCGCTGGGGCCAACGTCCTGACTTTC. Its protein is CATHRGSAGANVLTF.

The chain recombines TRBV25-1 with TRBJ2-2; D remains unclear. V lost 10 bases to trimming and J lost 3 bases, with 6 bases between them. Per the germline V gene, CDR1 is MGHDK and CDR2 is SYGVNS. This CDR3 spans 11 amino acids. CDR3 protein: CATRDTGELFF. CDR3 bases: TGTGCCACTCGCGACACCGGGGAGCTGTTTTTT.

This clone occurred once. The chain combines TRBV9 with TRBJ2-7; perhaps TRBD2 as D (6 bases). This CDR3 has 15 amino acids. Germline CDR1 reads SGDLS; CDR2 reads YYNGEE. Trimming pared 2 bases from V and 7 bases from J, leaving 19 bases between. The CDR3: CASSVEGSKTGEQYF. CDR3 coding DNA: TGTGCCAGCAGCGTGGAGGGCTCAAAGACGGGGGAGCAGTACTTC.

This chain joins TRBV6-1 and TRBJ2-1; 10 bases are a match to TRBD1. With V trimmed by 3 bases and J by 8 bases, 7 bases remained unmatched. Germline CDR1 and CDR2: MNHNS and SASEGT. The CDR3 is 15 amino acids. The CDR3 reads CASSERRQGAYEQFF. As DNA, the CDR3 is TGTGCCAGCAGTGAGAGGAGACAGGGGGCCTATGAGCAGTTCTTC.

This chain links TRBV30 with TRBJ1-1, with 8 bases fitting TRBD1. This CDR3 region has 15 residues. Germline V gene lookup returns CDR1 GTSNPN and CDR2 SVGIG (reference sequence). Trimming took 1 base from V and 4 from J; bases not matched to a gene: 8. The CDR3 coding sequence is TGTGCCTGGAGTGGGACAGGGCGGGTGGTCACTGAAGCTTTCTTT. Protein sequence: CAWSGTGRVVTEAFF. The complete variable domain, with remaining parts taken from reference TRBV30 and TRBJ1-1, reads SQTIHQWPATLVQPVGSPLSLECTVEGTSNPNLYWYRQAAGRGLQLLFYSVGIGQISSEVPQNLSASRPQDRQFILSSKKLLLSDSGFYLCAWSGTGRVVTEAFFGQGTRLTVV.

The chain is built from TRBV5-1 and TRBJ1-2; 10 positions agree with TRBD1. The CDR3 is 14 amino acids. CDR1 SGHRS and CDR2 YFSETQ come from the germline V gene. After removal of 4 bases from V and 6 bases from J, the junction contained 6 bases not matched to a gene. The CDR3 sequence: CASSDGTGDDGYTF. The CDR3 nucleotides are TGCGCCAGCAGCGACGGGACAGGGGACGATGGCTACACCTTC.

The chain couples TRBV6-5 to TRBJ1-5, with 10 nucleotides matching TRBD1. The V gene end was trimmed by 6 bases and the J gene end by 5 bases; junction bases not matched to a gene: 7. The CDR3 is made up of 15 amino acids. Germline lookup yields CDR1 MNHEY and CDR2 SVGAGI. The CDR3, as DNA: TGTGCCAGCAGCCGGGACAGGGGAGTGGATCAGCCCCAGCATTTT. As protein: CASSRDRGVDQPQHF.

The chain is built from TRBV7-2 and TRBJ1-1; tentative D call: TRBD1 (5 bases). Trimming stripped 2 bases from V and 5 bases from J, with 15 bases between. The CDR3 runs 15 residues. Germline V CDR1 and CDR2: SGHTA, FQGNSA. The CDR3 loop is CASSLRLGQGTEAFF. The DNA of the CDR3 is TGTGCCAGCAGCTTAAGGTTAGGTCAGGGTACTGAAGCTTTCTTT.

The CDR3: CASSLGGTNTGELFF. The CDR3 DNA follows: TGTGCCAGCAGCTTAGGAGGGACTAACACCGGGGAGCTGTTTTTT. This chain connects TRBV7-2 to TRBJ2-2; D perhaps matches TRBD2 (6 bases). Trimming stripped 1 base from V and 2 bases from J, with 8 bases between. CDR3 length: 15 amino acids. CDR1 and CDR2 from the germline V gene are SGHTA and FQGNSA.